This TCR beta chain was captured by sequencing in a study of blood T cell repertoires in COVID-19 (TCRdb year 2020). Broadly, across the study: Samples covering the acute and convalescent phases of COVID-19 were provided by collaborators in the United States, Italy and Spain. The material from the prospective study consisted of cDNA or gDNA derived from T cells, B-cell-depleted T cells, or PBMCs. The repertoires were made available in a free public database intended to serve as a resource for research on the immune response to SARS-CoV-2. The sample metadata nearly always contained a de-identified subject ID, COVID-19 status, age in years and sex. Samples came from the ongoing ImmuneRACE study (first 160 participants) plus 1,254 subjects from 6 global collaborators. Deeply sampled blood TCRbeta repertoires from subjects exposed to, actively infected with, or recovered from COVID-19 were included in the dataset. Where available, HLA class I and class II types were obtained from metadata supplied by the sample provider rather than from assay-based typing.

This clone appeared once. The specificity of this receptor is unknown. One base away there is no much larger clone; base qualities are not given. The paper as a whole reports these results and caveats: The amount of clinical and demographic metadata varied by source and participant and was provided uncurated.

CDR1 and CDR2 are read off the germline V gene (reference sequence) as LGHDT and YNNKEL. Germline trimming: 7 bases from V, 9 bases from J; junction bases outside gene matches: 11. Measured from the cysteine to the phenylalanine, the CDR3 is 14 residues long. Only the CDR3 region is kept as DNA, spanning 42 bases read in frame from base 1. TCRbeta CDR3 regions were amplified from genomic DNA using the immunoSEQ Assay, a bias-controlled multiplex PCR. The published analysis was carried out like this. The number of nucleated cells in each sample was estimated by amplification of reference gene primers within the assay. Sequence reads were collapsed and filtered to measure the absolute abundance of every unique TCRbeta CDR3 rearrangement. For each sample, productive Simpson clonality was calculated as the square root of Simpson's diversity index over productive rearrangements. TCRdb retrieved this table from immuneACCESS and kept in-frame rearrangements only. Not all clones are present; in checked studies, unresolved V genes account for under half, and no reason is known for the remainder. V, J and clone size are those of that table, while D and trimming were read from the DNA. The sample yields 110,000 or so clones; approximately 85% were counted once. The ten top clones hold just over 5.5% of the sample.

At one collaborating source in Seattle, patients were enrolled during active infection and were followed longitudinally through the course of disease. Whole blood was collected in K2EDTA tubes by collaborating institutions according to the institutions' own protocols. For TCRbeta analysis, collaborator samples were shipped as frozen whole blood, as isolated PBMCs, or as DNA extracted from either sample type. The sequence was collected from a woman aged 55 to 70 with COVID-19, enrolled during active disease. The material sequenced was peripheral blood. The chain was built from TRBV3-1 (or the pseudogene TRBV3-2) and TRBJ2-7, and 11 junction bases match TRBD1. At the DNA level, the sequence is TGTGCCAGCACCCCGGGGACAGGGGGTTTGGCGCAGTACTTC. It specifies CASTPGTGGLAQYF.